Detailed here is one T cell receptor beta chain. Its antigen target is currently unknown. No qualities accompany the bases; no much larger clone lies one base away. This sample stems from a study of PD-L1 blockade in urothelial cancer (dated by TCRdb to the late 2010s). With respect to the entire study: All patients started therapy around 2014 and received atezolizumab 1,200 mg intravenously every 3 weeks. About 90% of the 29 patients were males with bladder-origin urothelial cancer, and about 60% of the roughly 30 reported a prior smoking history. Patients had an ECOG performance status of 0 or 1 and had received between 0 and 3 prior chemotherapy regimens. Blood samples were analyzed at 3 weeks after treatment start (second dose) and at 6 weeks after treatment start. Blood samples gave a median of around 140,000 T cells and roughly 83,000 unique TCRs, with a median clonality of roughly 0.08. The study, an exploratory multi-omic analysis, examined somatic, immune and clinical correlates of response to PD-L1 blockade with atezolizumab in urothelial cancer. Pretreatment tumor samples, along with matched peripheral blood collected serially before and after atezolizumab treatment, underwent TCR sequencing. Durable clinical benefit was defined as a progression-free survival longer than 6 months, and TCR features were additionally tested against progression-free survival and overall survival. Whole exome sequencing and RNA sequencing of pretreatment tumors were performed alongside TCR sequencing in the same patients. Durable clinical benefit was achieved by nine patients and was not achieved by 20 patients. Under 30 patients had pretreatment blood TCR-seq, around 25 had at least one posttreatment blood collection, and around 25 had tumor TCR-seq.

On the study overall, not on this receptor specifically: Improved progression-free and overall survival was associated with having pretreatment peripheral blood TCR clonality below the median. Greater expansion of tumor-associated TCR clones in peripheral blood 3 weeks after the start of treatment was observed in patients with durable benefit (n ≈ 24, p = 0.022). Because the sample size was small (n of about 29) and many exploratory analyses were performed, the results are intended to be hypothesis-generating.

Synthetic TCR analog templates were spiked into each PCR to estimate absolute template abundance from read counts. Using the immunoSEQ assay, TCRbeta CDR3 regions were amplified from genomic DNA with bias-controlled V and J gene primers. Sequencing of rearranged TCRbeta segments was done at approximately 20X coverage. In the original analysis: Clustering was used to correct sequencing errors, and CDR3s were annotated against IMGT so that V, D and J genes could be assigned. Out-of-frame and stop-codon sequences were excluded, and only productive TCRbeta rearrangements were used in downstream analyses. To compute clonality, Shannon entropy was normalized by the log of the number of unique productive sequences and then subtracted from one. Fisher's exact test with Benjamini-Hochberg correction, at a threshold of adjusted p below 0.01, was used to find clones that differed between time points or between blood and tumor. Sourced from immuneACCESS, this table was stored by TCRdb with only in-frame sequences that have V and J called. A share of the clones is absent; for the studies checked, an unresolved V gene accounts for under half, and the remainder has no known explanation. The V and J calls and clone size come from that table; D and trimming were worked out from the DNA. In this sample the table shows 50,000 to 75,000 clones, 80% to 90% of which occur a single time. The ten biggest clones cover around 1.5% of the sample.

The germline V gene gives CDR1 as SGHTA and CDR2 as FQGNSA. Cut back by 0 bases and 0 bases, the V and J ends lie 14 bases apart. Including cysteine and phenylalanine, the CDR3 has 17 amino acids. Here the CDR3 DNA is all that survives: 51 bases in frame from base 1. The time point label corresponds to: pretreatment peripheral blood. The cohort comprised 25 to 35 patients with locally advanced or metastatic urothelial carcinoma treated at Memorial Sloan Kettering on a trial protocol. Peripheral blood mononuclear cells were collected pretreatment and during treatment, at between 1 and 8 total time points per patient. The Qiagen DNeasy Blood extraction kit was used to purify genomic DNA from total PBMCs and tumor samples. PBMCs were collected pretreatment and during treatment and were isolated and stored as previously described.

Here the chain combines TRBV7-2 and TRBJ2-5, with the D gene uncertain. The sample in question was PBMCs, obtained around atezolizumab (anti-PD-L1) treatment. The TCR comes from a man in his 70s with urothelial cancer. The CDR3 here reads CASSLARGGDYQETQYF. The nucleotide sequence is TGTGCCAGCAGCTTAGCGCGCGGCGGCGACTACCAAGAGACCCAGTACTTC.